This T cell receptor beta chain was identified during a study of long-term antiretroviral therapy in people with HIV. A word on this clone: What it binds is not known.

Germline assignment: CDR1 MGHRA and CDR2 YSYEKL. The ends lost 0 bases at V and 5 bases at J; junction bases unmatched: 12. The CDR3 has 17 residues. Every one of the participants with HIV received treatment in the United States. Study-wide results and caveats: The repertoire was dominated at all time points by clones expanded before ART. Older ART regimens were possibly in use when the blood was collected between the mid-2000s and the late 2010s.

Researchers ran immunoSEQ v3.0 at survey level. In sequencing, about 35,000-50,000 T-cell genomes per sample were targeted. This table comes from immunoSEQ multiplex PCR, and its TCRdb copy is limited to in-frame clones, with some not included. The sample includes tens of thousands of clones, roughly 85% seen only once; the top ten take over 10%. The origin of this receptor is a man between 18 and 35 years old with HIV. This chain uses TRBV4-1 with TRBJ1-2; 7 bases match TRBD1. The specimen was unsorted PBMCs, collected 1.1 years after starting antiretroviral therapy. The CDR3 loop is CASSQDPGQKATYGYTF. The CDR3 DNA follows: TGCGCCAGCAGCCAAGATCCGGGACAGAAGGCTACTTATGGCTACACCTTC.